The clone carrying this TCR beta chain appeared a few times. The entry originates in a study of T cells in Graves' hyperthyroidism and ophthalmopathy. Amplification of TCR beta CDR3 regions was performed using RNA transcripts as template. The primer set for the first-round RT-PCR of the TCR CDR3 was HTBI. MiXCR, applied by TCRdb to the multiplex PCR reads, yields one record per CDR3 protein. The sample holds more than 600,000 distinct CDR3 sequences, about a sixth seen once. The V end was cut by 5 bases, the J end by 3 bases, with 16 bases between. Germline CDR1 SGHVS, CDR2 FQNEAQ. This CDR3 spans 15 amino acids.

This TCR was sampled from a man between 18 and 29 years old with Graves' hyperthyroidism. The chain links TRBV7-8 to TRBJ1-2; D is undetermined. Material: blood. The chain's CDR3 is CASSLGGVGDYGYTF. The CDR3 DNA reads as TGTGCCAGCAGCCTAGGAGGAGTTGGCGACTATGGCTACACCTTC.